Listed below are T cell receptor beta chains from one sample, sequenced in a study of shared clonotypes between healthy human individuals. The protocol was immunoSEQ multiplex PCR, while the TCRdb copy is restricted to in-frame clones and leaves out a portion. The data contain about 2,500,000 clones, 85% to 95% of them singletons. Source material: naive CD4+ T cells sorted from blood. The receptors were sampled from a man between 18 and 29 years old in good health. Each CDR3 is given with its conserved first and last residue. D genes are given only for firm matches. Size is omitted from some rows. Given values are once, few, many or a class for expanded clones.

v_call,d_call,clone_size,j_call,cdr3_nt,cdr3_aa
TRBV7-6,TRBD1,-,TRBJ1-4,TGTGCCAGCAGCTTAAACAGGGGGTCGACTAATGAAAAACTGTTTTTT,CASSLNRGSTNEKLFF
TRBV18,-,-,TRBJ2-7,TGTGCCAGCTCACCGGGCAGCGACTACGAGCAGTACTTC,CASSPGSDYEQYF
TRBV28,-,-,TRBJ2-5,TGTGCCAGCATTAGTTTTGGCAGGGAGTTGGAGACCCAGTACTTC,CASISFGRELETQYF
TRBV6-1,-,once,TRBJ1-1,TGTGCCAGCAGTGAACTGGGCAGGTGGATGCCTTTCTTT,CASSELGRWMPFF
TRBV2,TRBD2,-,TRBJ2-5,TGTGCCAGCAGTAGCGGGGGCTGGGAAGAGACCCAGTACTTC,CASSSGGWEETQYF
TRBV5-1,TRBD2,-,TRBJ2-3,TGCGCCAGCAGCTCAACGAGGGAGGGGAATACGCAGTATTTT,CASSSTREGNTQYF
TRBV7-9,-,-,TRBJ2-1,TGTGCCACTCAGGGTAGTTGGCAGTTCTTC,CATQGSWQFF
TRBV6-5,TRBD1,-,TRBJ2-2,TGTGCCAGCAGTCTAACACAGGGGGCCACCGGGGAGCTGTTTTTT,CASSLTQGATGELFF
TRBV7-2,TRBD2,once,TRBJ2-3,TGTGCCAGCAGCTTAGCTTTAGCGGGAGGGGTAGATACGCAGTATTTT,CASSLALAGGVDTQYF
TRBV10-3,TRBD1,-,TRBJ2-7,TGTGCCATCAGTGAGCCGACAGGGCCATCCTACGAGCAGTACTTC,CAISEPTGPSYEQYF
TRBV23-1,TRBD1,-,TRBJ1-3,TGCGCCAGCAGTCAATCTGCCAGGGGGACTGGAAACACCATATATTTT,CASSQSARGTGNTIYF
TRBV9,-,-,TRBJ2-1,TGTGCCAGCAGCGGCCCGGGATCCTACAATGAGCAGTTCTTC,CASSGPGSYNEQFF
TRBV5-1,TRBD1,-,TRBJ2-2,TGCGCCAGCAGCTCCGGGACAGGAGGAGGGGGGGAGCTGTTTTTT,CASSSGTGGGGELFF
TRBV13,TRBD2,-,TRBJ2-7,TGTGCCAGCAGCTTAGCTGGGGGGGGTTTCGACGAGCAGTACTTC,CASSLAGGGFDEQYF
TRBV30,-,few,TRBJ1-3,TGTGCCTGGAGCACGGGGGTAGACACCATATATTTT,CAWSTGVDTIYF
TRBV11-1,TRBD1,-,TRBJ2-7,TGTGCCAGCAGCTTAGAGGGGACAGGGGCAGCGAAGTACTTC,CASSLEGTGAAKYF
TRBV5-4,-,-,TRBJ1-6,TGTGCCAGCAGCTTAGGACCGCGCTCCTATAATTCACCCCTCCACTTT,CASSLGPRSYNSPLHF
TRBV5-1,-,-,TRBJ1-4,TGCGCCAGCAAGGCGTGGACTAATGAAAAACTGTTTTTT,CASKAWTNEKLFF
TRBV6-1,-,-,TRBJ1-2,TGTGCCAGCAGGGGAGGGGGACCCACGTCGAGCTACACCTTC,CASRGGGPTSSYTF
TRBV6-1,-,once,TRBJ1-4,TGTGCCAGCATCCCAGGGGTTAATGAAAAACTGTTTTTT,CASIPGVNEKLFF
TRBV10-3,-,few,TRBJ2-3,TGTGCCATCAGTGACCGGGCAGATACGCAGTATTTT,CAISDRADTQYF
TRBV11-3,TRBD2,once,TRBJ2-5,TGTGCCAGCAGCGATACGGCGGGAGGGACCGGAGAGACCCAGTACTTC,CASSDTAGGTGETQYF
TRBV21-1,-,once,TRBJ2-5,TGTGCCAGCAGCAAAGAGTACAGCAAATTCCAAGAGACCCAGTACTTC,CASSKEYSKFQETQYF
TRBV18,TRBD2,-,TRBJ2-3,TGTGCCAGCTCCGGGACTAGGAGCACAGATACGCAGTATTTT,CASSGTRSTDTQYF
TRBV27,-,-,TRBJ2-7,TGTGCCAGCAGTTTATCGGGGTTGGGGATTCTTTACTTC,CASSLSGLGILYF
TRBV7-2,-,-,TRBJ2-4,TGTGCCAGCAGCAGTAGTGAGGGGTTAAACATTCAGTACTTC,CASSSSEGLNIQYF
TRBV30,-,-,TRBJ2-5,TGTGCCTGGAGTCCCCTTTCGGAGAGGACCCAGTACTTC,CAWSPLSERTQYF
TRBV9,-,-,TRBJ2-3,TGTGCCAGCAGCGTAGAACCCGGCTCTATAAGGCAGTATTTT,CASSVEPGSIRQYF
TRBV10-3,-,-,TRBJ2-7,TGTGCCATCAACGCGTACGAAGTTGGGGAGCAGTACTTC,CAINAYEVGEQYF
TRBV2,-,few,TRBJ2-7,TGTGCCAGCAAGAGAGCGGGCTTCGAGCAGTACTTC,CASKRAGFEQYF
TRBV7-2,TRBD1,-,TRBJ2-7,TGTGCCAGCAGCTTAGAGGGCAGGGGGTGGTACGAGCAGTACTTC,CASSLEGRGWYEQYF
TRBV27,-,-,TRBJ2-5,TGTGCCAGCAGTTTATGGAATGGAGAGACCCAGTACTTC,CASSLWNGETQYF
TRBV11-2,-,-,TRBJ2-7,TGTGCCAGCAGCTTTACACACGCGAGAAACTACGAGCAGTACTTC,CASSFTHARNYEQYF
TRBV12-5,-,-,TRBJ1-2,TGTGCTAGTGGTACCGCTAACTATGGCTACACCTTC,CASGTANYGYTF
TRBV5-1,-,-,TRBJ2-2,TGCGCCAGCAGCTTGCTAGGGGAAACCGGGGAGCTGTTTTTT,CASSLLGETGELFF
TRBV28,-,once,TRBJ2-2,TGTGCCAGCAGTTTATTTGGCTCGGGCACGACGAACACCGGGGAGCTGTTTTTT,CASSLFGSGTTNTGELFF
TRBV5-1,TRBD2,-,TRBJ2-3,TGCGCCAGCAGCTCCGATAGCGGGAGAATATCAGATACGCAGTATTTT,CASSSDSGRISDTQYF
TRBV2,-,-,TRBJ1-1,TGTGCCAGCAGTGAAGGGCAGGTTATGAACACTGAAGCTTTCTTT,CASSEGQVMNTEAFF
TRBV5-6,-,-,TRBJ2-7,TGTGCCAGCAGCTTGGGAGGGGCCGGACCTTACGAGCAGTACTTC,CASSLGGAGPYEQYF
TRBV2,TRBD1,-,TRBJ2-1,TGTGCCAGCGATACAGGGGCAAACAATGAGCAGTTCTTC,CASDTGANNEQFF
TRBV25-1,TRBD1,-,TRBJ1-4,TGTGCCAGCAGTGACCCCGGCAGGGGGAAGACTGAAAAACTGTTTTTT,CASSDPGRGKTEKLFF
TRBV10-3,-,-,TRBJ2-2,TGTGCCATCGCAGGACATAACACCGGGGAGCTGTTTTTT,CAIAGHNTGELFF
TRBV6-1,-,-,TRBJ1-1,TGTGCCAGCAGTGAAGTAGGGGGTTTTACTGAAGCTTTCTTT,CASSEVGGFTEAFF
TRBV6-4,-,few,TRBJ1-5,TGTGCCAGCAGTGAACAGGCGGGAAGCAATCAGCCCCAGCATTTT,CASSEQAGSNQPQHF
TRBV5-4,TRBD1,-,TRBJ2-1,TGTGCCAGCAGCTTTCCGGGACAGGGAGCCCATGAGCAGTTCTTC,CASSFPGQGAHEQFF
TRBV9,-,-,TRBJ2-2,TGTGCCAGCAGCGTAGAGGTGGGAACCGGGGAGCTGTTTTTT,CASSVEVGTGELFF
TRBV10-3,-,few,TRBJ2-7,TGTGCCATCAGTGAGTTCGACGAGCAGTACTTC,CAISEFDEQYF
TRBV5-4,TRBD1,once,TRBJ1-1,TGTGCCAGCAGCCTACAGGGGGCGAATGCCGCCTCGGCTTTCTTT,CASSLQGANAASAFF
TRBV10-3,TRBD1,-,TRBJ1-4,TGTGCCATCAGTGAGCCCGCAGGGGGCGGTGAAAAACTGTTTTTT,CAISEPAGGGEKLFF
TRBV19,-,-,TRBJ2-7,TGTGCCAGTAGTATTGGCGATAGGACAGCCACCGAGCAGTACTTC,CASSIGDRTATEQYF
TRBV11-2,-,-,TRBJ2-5,TGTGCCAGCAGCTCCCGGGTGGGTGATGGAGAGACCCAGTACTTC,CASSSRVGDGETQYF
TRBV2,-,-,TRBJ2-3,TGTGCCAGCAAGACGGACAGTATAAACACAGATACGCAGTATTTT,CASKTDSINTDTQYF
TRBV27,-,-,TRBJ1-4,TGTGCCAGCAGTTTAAACCGGGATGAAAAACTGTTTTTT,CASSLNRDEKLFF
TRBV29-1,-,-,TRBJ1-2,TGCAGCGTCGATATGGGAGGCTACACCTTC,CSVDMGGYTF
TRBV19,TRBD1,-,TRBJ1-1,TGTGCCAGTAGTATGGGGTGGGACAGGGCCAGCACTGAAGCTTTCTTT,CASSMGWDRASTEAFF